This TCR beta chain emerged from a study of beta chain features in type 1 diabetes. Notes on the study in general: Although PCR might favor shorter templates, it would do so equally in patients and controls. Shortening that was moderate but significant affected the TCRB CDR3s of Type 1 diabetes patients in all four CD4+ subsets.

The sequenced template was cDNA made from the entire isolated RNA. The method was immunoSEQ multiplex PCR; TCRdb's version includes in-frame clones alone and lacks a portion of them. The table lists about 360,000 clones, around 12% of them singletons. Comments on this clone: Its cognate antigen is unknown.

CDR1 is LNHDA and CDR2 is SQIVND in the germline V gene (reference sequence). This CDR3 has 16 residues. The V and J ends lost 7 bases and 4 bases, in that order; junction bases with no gene match: 10. By way of CD45RO/CCR7/CD25/CD127/CD95/CD27, the CD4+ regulatory, stem cell-like memory, central memory and naive cells were sorted. The sample consisted of naive CD4+ T cells from blood. The TCR originated in a man younger than 35 in good health. The chain carries TRBV19 and TRBJ2-2; 9 bases map to TRBD2. CDR3 sequence reads: CASILAGGRGTGELFF. The CDR3 coding sequence is TGTGCCAGTATCCTGGCGGGGGGGCGCGGCACCGGGGAGCTGTTTTTT.